This TCR beta chain was found in a study of early T cells in non-severe SARS-CoV-2 infection. The overall study: With bulk RNA from unsorted whole blood as input, sequencing yielded unpaired chains. Study-wide results and limits: VDJdb matching favored anti-spike CD8 responses, missing private and CD4 specificities.

This clonotype showed up many times. The antigen is not known. Individually, cDNA molecules had unique molecular identifiers attached to them. From the 5' RACE reads, TCRdb called clonotypes with MiXCR, one entry per CDR3 protein. Found here are about 56,000 distinct CDR3 sequences, roughly 16% of them singletons; the top ten hold about 4%. Germline V lookup: CDR1 SGHAT, CDR2 FQNNGV. With 1 base removed from V and 2 bases from J, the gap between germline ends came to 8 bases. The CDR3 covers 14 residues. The starting material was whole blood, obtained at baseline. This clonotype was obtained from an adult who was a healthcare worker with PCR-confirmed SARS-CoV-2 infection or an uninfected control (not recorded which). The chain carries TRBV11-2 and TRBJ2-5; no firm D call. The DNA of the CDR3 is TGTGCCAGCAGCTTAGGACAAAGACAAGAGACCCAGTACTTC. Amino acid sequence: CASSLGQRQETQYF.